Presented here are 15 T cell receptor beta chains from one specimen sequenced in a study of CD8 T cells in Susac syndrome (dated by TCRdb to about 2019). The protocol used for the library was the immunoSEQ multiplex PCR assay. RNA was extracted using the RNeasy kit, and roughly 0.5 to 1 ug of the RNA was reverse transcribed with random hexamers. TCRdb trimmed public reads at Q25 via fastp, called clones via MiXCR and kept in-frame beta chains. For every CDR3 protein sequence, its rows merge into one entry that carries the most common genes and DNA. Within this sample are about 140,000 distinct CDR3 sequences, with approximately 95% of them counted one time only. Jointly, the top ten make up roughly 0.14% of the sample. Material: CD4+ T cells from PBMCs. The receptors stem from a human donor with Susac syndrome.

This sequence joins TRBV4-1 and TRBJ1-2, with D tentatively TRBD1 (5 bases). CDR1 is MGHRA, CDR2 YSYEKL, per germline. There are 16 residues in the CDR3. Deletions cut 1 base from V and 2 bases from J, with 14 bases between. This chain's CDR3 is CASSQVVGATNYGYTF. The CDR3 coding sequence is TGCGCCAGCAGCCAAGTGGTAGGGGCAACGAACTATGGCTACACCTTC.

The chain couples TRBV21-1 to TRBJ1-2. TRBV21-1 is given as a pseudogene. The CDR3 loop spans 13 amino acids. The CDR3 protein is CASSKGQLNGYTF. As DNA, the CDR3 is TGTGCCAGCAGCAAAGGACAGCTAAATGGCTACACCTTC.

The chain uses TRBV4-2 and TRBJ2-1, with D maybe TRBD2 (5 bases). CDR1 LGHNA and CDR2 YNFKEQ come from the germline V gene. This CDR3 is built from 17 residues. The V gene lost 5 bases and the J gene lost 2 bases, with 19 bases spanning the gap. The CDR3 loop reads CASSTLNRDKAYNEQFF. In DNA form, the CDR3 reads TGTGCCAGCAGCACACTTAACCGGGATAAGGCCTACAATGAGCAGTTCTTC.

The CDR3 bases are TGCAGTGCTAGGTCAGGGCAGCGGAGGTGGCAAGAGACCCAGTACTTC. Its translation is CSARSGQRRWQETQYF. The chain uses TRBV20-1 and TRBJ2-5; either TRBD1 or TRBD2 may supply D (5 bases each). V lost 3 bases and J 2 bases, leaving 19 bases between the germline ends. This CDR3 comprises 16 residues. Germline V gives CDR1 DFQATT, CDR2 SNEGSKA (reference sequence).

The V call is TRBV9, the J call TRBJ2-1; TRBD2 aligns across 7 bases. J gave up 4 bases and V 4 bases, and 17 bases lay outside the gene matches. This CDR3 has 18 amino acids. Germline CDR1 is SGDLS and CDR2 is YYNGEE. The CDR3 is CASSRKESGMLKYNEQFF. CDR3 coding DNA: TGTGCCAGCAGCCGCAAAGAAAGCGGGATGCTGAAGTACAATGAGCAGTTCTTC.

This clonotype was seen only once. The J gene is TRBJ2-7, the V gene TRBV20-1; D unresolved. This CDR3 has 12 amino acids. Germline CDR1 reads DFQATT; CDR2 reads SNEGSKA (reference sequence). V lost 6 bases and J lost 3, with 12 bases in between. The CDR3 spells CSATDSHYEQYF. In DNA form, the CDR3 reads TGCAGTGCGACCGACTCCCACTACGAGCAGTACTTC.

In nucleotides, the CDR3 is TGCAGCGTTGCCCTTAGCTCTGGGGCCAACGTCCTGACTTTC. Translation: CSVALSSGANVLTF. The chain combines TRBV29-1 with TRBJ2-6; D remains unclear. In germline, CDR1 is SQVTM, CDR2 ANQGSEA. Trimming removed 4 bases from V and 0 bases from J, with 7 bases in between. The CDR3 covers 14 residues.

This chain joins TRBV27 and TRBJ2-6; TRBD1 aligns across 7 bases. The germline V gene has CDR1 MNHEY and CDR2 SMNVEV (reference sequence). The CDR3 runs to 15 residues. Losses at the gene ends were 9 bases for V and 0 bases for J; bases not matched to a gene: 5. The CDR3, as DNA: TGTGCCAGTGGACAGGTTAGCTCTGGGGCCAACGTCCTGACTTTC. This translates into CASGQVSSGANVLTF.

V is TRBV12-3 or TRBV12-4 and J is TRBJ1-2; D is possibly TRBD1 (6 bases). Trimming removed 6 bases from V and 8 bases from J, with 19 bases in between. The CDR3 has 14 residues. CDR3: CASRTNRDPKGYTF. The CDR3 DNA follows: TGTGCCAGCAGGACCAACAGGGACCCGAAAGGCTACACCTTC.

The chain recombines TRBV6-2 or TRBV6-3 with TRBJ2-7; 11 nucleotides match TRBD2. The CDR3 is 14 amino acids. V trimming: 6 bases; J trimming: 3 bases; junction bases outside the gene matches: 4. Looked up from germline, CDR1 is MNHEY and CDR2 is SVGEGT. This CDR3 is CASRPTSGNYEQYF. The CDR3 DNA sequence: TGTGCCAGCAGACCGACTAGCGGGAACTACGAGCAGTACTTC.

The rearrangement joins TRBV7-2 to TRBJ2-7, with 8 bases that match TRBD2. This CDR3 has 15 amino acids. V shed 5 bases, J shed 6 bases, and the junction held 12 bases outside the gene matches. CDR1 is SGHTA, CDR2 FQGNSA, per germline. CDR3 DNA sequence: TGTGCCAGCAGCCGGGCCCGATGGGCGGGGGGCGAGCAGTACTTC. It yields the protein CASSRARWAGGEQYF.

In nucleotides, the CDR3 is TGCAGCTCCCCGTGGGACAGGGACCAAGAGACCCAGTACTTC. Its translation: CSSPWDRDQETQYF. The chain links TRBV29-1 to TRBJ2-5; 9 nucleotides agree with TRBD1. This CDR3 region has 14 residues. Germline CDR1 and CDR2: SQVTM and ANQGSEA. V lost 8 bases, J lost 0 bases, and 7 bases stayed unmatched. The full variable domain, completed using reference TRBV29-1 and TRBJ2-5, is SAVISQKPSRDICQRGTSLTIQCQVDSQVTMMFWYRQQPGQSLTLIATANQGSEATYESGFVIDKFPISRPNLTFSTLTVSNMSPEDSSIYLCSSPWDRDQETQYFGPGTRLLVL.

The chain recombines TRBV29-1 with TRBJ1-1; D is unclear. This CDR3 spans 13 amino acids. V was pared by 3 bases and J by 0 bases, with 8 bases between. The germline CDR1 and CDR2 sequences are SQVTM and ANQGSEA. The CDR3 DNA follows: TGCAGCGTTGATCAGGCGGTGAACACTGAAGCTTTCTTT. It codes for CSVDQAVNTEAFF.

This clonotype has a single count. The V gene is TRBV29-1, the J gene TRBJ2-1; D is ambiguous. Trimming shortened V by 3 bases and J by 2 bases, and 8 bases separated the two germline ends. The CDR3 length is 13 residues. The germline gives CDR1 SQVTM, CDR2 ANQGSEA. CDR3 amino acids: CSVDGQTYNEQFF. Written as DNA, the CDR3 is TGCAGCGTTGACGGCCAGACCTACAATGAGCAGTTCTTC.

This sequence joins TRBV2 and TRBJ2-5; D is ambiguous. Per germline, CDR1 SNHLY and CDR2 FYNNEI. The CDR3 has 11 amino acids. Trimming pared 7 bases from V and 5 bases from J, leaving 8 bases between. The CDR3 nucleotides read TGTGCCAGCACCGATTGGGAGACCCAGTACTTC. It specifies CASTDWETQYF.